A single sample is the source of the 2 T cell receptor beta chains below, sequenced in a study of regulatory T cells in long-lasting Graves disease. Building the TCR beta libraries relied on iRepertoire HTBI primers, and CDR3 regions underwent Arm-PCR. One entry per CDR3 protein, called by TCRdb with MiXCR from the multiplex PCR reads. The sample yields 360,000 or so distinct CDR3 sequences, roughly 23% seen once. Time point specified: persistent/refractory GD, antithyroid drugs over 5 years with positive TRAb. Researchers made the TCR library from RNA that was extracted from PBMCs. The source material was peripheral blood mononuclear cells (PBMCs), sampled when the disease was refractory, from a patient treated with antithyroid drugs. These receptors all come from a woman aged 35 to 49 with Graves disease.

In its sample, this clonotype was seen a few times. The CDR3 nucleotides read TGTGCCAGCAGGCTCGGACTAGCGGGTGTGCGTCCGTTCTTC. Amino acid sequence: CASRLGLAGVRPFF. The chain has TRBV28 and TRBJ2-1, with TRBD2 identical over 11 bases. After removal of 6 bases from V and 15 bases from J, the junction contained 13 bases not matched to a gene. There are 14 residues in the CDR3. Germline values: CDR1 MDHEN, CDR2 SYDVKM. The variable domain in full, with the rest retrieved from reference TRBV28 and TRBJ2-1, is DVKVTQSSRYLVKRTGEKVFLECVQDMDHENMFWYRQDPGLGLRLIYFSYDVKMKEKGDIPEGYSVSREKKERFSLILESASTNQTSMYLCASRLGLAGVRPFFGPGTRLTVL.

The rearrangement uses TRBV12-3 or TRBV12-4 and TRBJ1-4; D may be TRBD1 (5 bases). The CDR3 consists of 17 residues. Trimming stripped 4 bases from V and 0 bases from J, with 15 bases between. CDR3 in DNA: TGTGCCAGCAGTTCCCGGGGCAGGGCCTCAACTAATGAAAAACTGTTTTTT. Translation: CASSSRGRASTNEKLFF.